Listed here are 32 T cell receptor beta chains from one sample, sequenced in a study of response to subunit inactivated influenza vaccine. TCRdb independently ran MiXCR on the RT-PCR reads; one entry per CDR3 protein. Counted here are about 780,000 distinct CDR3 sequences, less than 20% occurring once; the ten biggest clones make up under 13%. The material sequenced was PBMCs from blood, taken about 5 days after vaccination. All receptors come from a man over 45 who received an inactivated influenza vaccine.

A word on this clonotype: With a much larger clone just one base away, this may be a read error. This sequence joins TRBV5-1 and TRBJ2-7; D is ambiguous. Germline V CDR1 and CDR2: SGHRS, YFSETQ. CDR3 length: 13 amino acids. Trimming removed 2 bases at V and 3 bases at J, with 9 bases between. In DNA, the CDR3 is TGCGCCAGCAGCTTTGACAACTACTACGAGCAGTACTTC. It encodes CASSFDNYYEQYF.

This chain uses TRBV7-8 with TRBJ2-1, with TRBD2 identical over 7 bases. Germline lookup yields CDR1 SGHVS and CDR2 FQNEAQ. The CDR3 loop spans 14 amino acids. Trimming took 7 bases from V and 5 from J; bases not matched to a gene: 8. The CDR3 DNA reads TGTGCCAGCAACCACCGGGACTATCACAATGAGCAGTTCTTC. Its translation: CASNHRDYHNEQFF. The full variable domain, rest sourced from reference TRBV7-8 and TRBJ2-1, is GAGVSQSPRYKVAKRGQDVALRCDPISGHVSLFWYQQALGQGPEFLTYFQNEAQLDKSGLPSDRFFAERPEGSVSTLKIQRTQQEDSAVYLCASNHRDYHNEQFFGPGTRLTVL.

V usage is TRBV3-1 and J usage is TRBJ2-6, with 9 bases matching TRBD1. The CDR3 extends over 18 amino acids. The J segment lost 4 bases and the V segment lost 4 bases, leaving 11 bases of the junction unmatched. Germline assignment: CDR1 LGHDT and CDR2 YNNKEL (reference sequence). The CDR3 region has the DNA TGTGCCAGCAGCCTTCAAAGGGGACAGGGACCCGGGGCCAACGTCCTGACTTTC. Protein sequence: CASSLQRGQGPGANVLTF.

This clonotype was counted only a few times. The chain combines TRBV10-3 with TRBJ1-2; perhaps TRBD1 as D (6 bases). The CDR3 totals 13 residues. Per the germline V gene, CDR1 is ENHRY and CDR2 is SYGVKD. V was shortened by 8 bases and J by 7 bases, with 17 bases between the two germline ends. Here the CDR3 reads CAIGGARDSGYTF. For the CDR3, the DNA is TGTGCCATCGGGGGGGCGCGAGATTCTGGCTACACCTTC.

This clonotype was found a few times. The rearrangement uses TRBV7-8 and TRBJ1-3; D unclear. The CDR3 length is 19 residues. Trimming took 2 bases from V and 0 from J, leaving 20 bases between them. From germline, CDR1 is SGHVS and CDR2 FQNEAQ. CDR3 protein: CASSLYRVSRPSSGNTIYF. The CDR3 DNA follows: TGTGCCAGCAGCTTATATCGGGTATCCCGCCCAAGCTCTGGAAACACCATATATTTT.

This clonotype has a count of ten or more. V and J are TRBV18 and TRBJ2-3, with D possibly TRBD1 on 5 matching bases. V shed 3 bases and J shed 0 bases, with 7 bases lying between them. The CDR3 sequence is 14 residues long. Germline CDR1 reads KGHSH; CDR2 reads LQKENI. CDR3 sequence: CASSPTESTDTQYF. The DNA of the CDR3 is TGTGCCAGCTCACCGACAGAAAGCACAGATACGCAGTATTTT.

This clonotype was seen repeatedly, ten times or more. This chain connects TRBV4-2 to TRBJ2-2; tentatively, D is TRBD1 (6 bases). Germline lookup yields CDR1 LGHNA and CDR2 YNFKEQ. V was pared by 4 bases and J by 4 bases, with 16 bases between. The CDR3 loop spans 16 amino acids. The CDR3 sequence: CASSPFGDTSTGELFF. The CDR3 DNA reads TGTGCCAGCAGCCCCTTCGGGGACACCTCCACCGGGGAGCTGTTTTTT.

This chain uses TRBV27 with TRBJ2-1, with no clear D. CDR1 and CDR2 (germline): MNHEY, SMNVEV (reference sequence). The V end was cut by 3 bases, the J end by 7 bases, with 16 bases between. CDR3 size: 15 residues. The chain's CDR3 is CASSLNSVTINEQFF. CDR3 DNA sequence: TGTGCCAGCAGTTTGAATTCCGTAACCATTAATGAGCAGTTCTTC.

This clonotype occurred many times. The chain has TRBV5-1 and TRBJ1-6, with unresolved D. CDR3 length: 14 amino acids. Germline V gives CDR1 SGHRS, CDR2 YFSETQ. Trimming pared 4 bases from V and 9 bases from J, leaving 14 bases between. In nucleotides, the CDR3 is TGCGCCAGCAGCACCGGGCCTTCAGGTTCACCCCTCCACTTT. It encodes CASSTGPSGSPLHF.

The rearrangement joins TRBV28 to TRBJ1-2, with D possibly matching TRBD1 (6 bases). Germline-derived CDR1 and CDR2 are MDHEN and SYDVKM. Deletions cut 4 bases from V and 9 bases from J, with 15 bases between. There are 13 residues in the CDR3. The CDR3 sequence is CASSSTGKSSYTF. The CDR3 DNA reads as TGTGCCAGCAGTTCCACAGGGAAATCGAGCTACACCTTC.

This chain links TRBV30 with TRBJ2-3; D perhaps matches TRBD1 (5 bases). V was shortened by 0 bases and J by 2 bases, with 6 bases between the two germline ends. CDR3 length equals 13 residues. Looked up from germline, CDR1 is GTSNPN and CDR2 is SVGIG (reference sequence). CDR3 region: CAWSVQATDTQYF. The CDR3 DNA sequence: TGTGCCTGGAGTGTACAGGCCACAGATACGCAGTATTTT.

Ten or more counts support this clonotype. The chain links TRBV29-1 to TRBJ2-1, with D uncertain. Per germline, CDR1 SQVTM and CDR2 ANQGSEA. The germline V and J ends were trimmed by 5 bases and 9 bases, with 20 bases remaining between them. CDR3 length equals 14 residues. The CDR3 loop is CSVMALGPGGEQFF. The DNA for the CDR3 is TGCAGCGTTATGGCGCTGGGCCCAGGTGGTGAGCAGTTCTTC.

The chain recombines TRBV7-2 with TRBJ2-1, with 7 bases identical to TRBD1. V gave up 5 bases and J gave up 1 base; unmatched junction bases: 11. The CDR3 has 17 amino acids. Germline assignment: CDR1 SGHTA and CDR2 FQGNSA. CDR3 in amino acids: CASSPYRGFSSYNEQFF. The DNA of the CDR3 is TGTGCCAGCAGCCCGTACAGGGGCTTTTCGTCCTACAATGAGCAGTTCTTC.

This clonotype was seen a few times. The chain links TRBV20-1 to TRBJ2-3, with 8 nucleotides matching TRBD2. The junction had 11 bases not matched to a gene; V was cut back by 3 bases and J by 0 bases. Per germline, CDR1 DFQATT and CDR2 SNEGSKA (reference sequence). The CDR3 spans 17 residues. The CDR3: CSASDPGGPGSTDTQYF. The CDR3 coding sequence is TGCAGTGCTAGCGATCCGGGAGGGCCCGGGAGCACAGATACGCAGTATTTT.

The chain carries TRBV10-3 and TRBJ2-1; 14 nucleotides agree with TRBD2. CDR1 and CDR2 (germline): ENHRY, SYGVKD. This CDR3 is built from 17 residues. The junction had 5 bases not matched to a gene; V was cut back by 0 bases and J by 7 bases. CDR3 residues: CAISESVGLAGVNEQFF. CDR3 DNA sequence: TGTGCCATCAGTGAGTCGGTGGGACTAGCGGGGGTGAATGAGCAGTTCTTC.

V and J are TRBV18 and TRBJ2-3, with 15 bases aligning to TRBD2. With 2 bases clipped from V and 13 bases from J, the junction kept 10 bases outside the gene matches. In germline, CDR1 is KGHSH, CDR2 LQKENI. The CDR3 spans 16 residues. CDR3 amino acids: CASSPGFGTSGRKEYF. The CDR3 DNA is TGTGCCAGCTCACCAGGCTTCGGGACTAGCGGGAGGAAAGAGTATTTT.

This clonotype has ten or more counts. The chain couples TRBV10-3 to TRBJ1-4, with D unclear. Germline assignment: CDR1 ENHRY and CDR2 SYGVKD. V was trimmed by 6 bases and J by 0 bases, leaving 5 bases between them. The CDR3 length is 13 residues. This CDR3 reads CAISEATNEKLFF. The CDR3, as DNA: TGTGCCATCAGCGAAGCAACTAATGAAAAACTGTTTTTT.

This clonotype was recorded a few times. The chain has TRBV12-3 or TRBV12-4 and TRBJ2-1; TRBD1 agrees at 9 bases. The CDR3 contains 15 residues. J was trimmed by 4 bases and V by 3 bases; bases with no gene match: 4. CDR3 sequence reads: CASSFNRGLYNEQFF. CDR3 in DNA: TGTGCCAGCAGTTTTAACAGGGGGCTGTACAATGAGCAGTTCTTC.

The V gene is TRBV12-3 or TRBV12-4, the J gene TRBJ2-5; 10 nucleotides line up with TRBD1. This CDR3 is 15 amino acids long. J was trimmed by 2 bases and V by 6 bases; bases with no gene match: 6. The CDR3 DNA is TGTGCCAGCAGCCGGGACAGGGGTAGGCAAGAGACCCAGTACTTC. Translating gives CASSRDRGRQETQYF.

This clonotype came up a few times. The chain couples TRBV15 to TRBJ2-1; possibly TRBD2 for D (6 bases). CDR1 is LNHNV and CDR2 is YYDKDF in the germline V gene (reference sequence). This CDR3 has 12 residues. Trimming shortened V by 6 bases and J by 8 bases, and 11 bases separated the two germline ends. The CDR3 region is CATRGGGDEQFF. DNA for the CDR3: TGTGCCACCAGAGGCGGCGGGGATGAGCAGTTCTTC.

This clonotype was seen a few times. The chain joins TRBV7-2 to TRBJ1-1; TRBD1 aligns across 9 bases. Looked up from germline, CDR1 is SGHTA and CDR2 is FQGNSA. The CDR3 is 16 amino acids. The V gene end was trimmed by 6 bases and the J gene end by 2 bases; junction bases not matched to a gene: 10. Written as DNA, the CDR3 is TGTGCCAGCAGGCTTCGGGACAGGGTAATTAACACTGAAGCTTTCTTT. Amino acid sequence: CASRLRDRVINTEAFF.

The count of this clonotype is one. V is TRBV5-1 and J is TRBJ1-4, with 9 positions matching TRBD1. With V trimmed by 4 bases and J by 4 bases, 5 bases remained unmatched. The V gene's germline CDR1 is SGHRS and CDR2 YFSETQ. This CDR3 spans 15 amino acids. This chain's CDR3 is CASSEQGAGNEKLFF. The CDR3, as DNA: TGCGCCAGCAGCGAACAGGGGGCCGGTAATGAAAAACTGTTTTTT.

This chain joins TRBV20-1 and TRBJ1-2; 9 nucleotides match TRBD1. Trimming cost V 8 bases and J 6 bases; bases outside gene matches: 7. The CDR3 totals 12 residues. The V gene's germline CDR1 is DFQATT and CDR2 SNEGSKA (reference sequence). DNA for the CDR3: TGCAGTCAACCGGGACAGGGACATGGCTACACCTTC. Its protein product is CSQPGQGHGYTF.

This clonotype was recorded at least ten times. The chain employs TRBV20-1 and TRBJ1-4; D remains unclear. There are 11 residues in the CDR3. The germline V gene has CDR1 DFQATT and CDR2 SNEGSKA (reference sequence). The ends were cut back, 1 base at V and 5 bases at J, with 2 bases in the middle. The chain's CDR3 is CSARVNEKLFF. In DNA form, the CDR3 reads TGCAGTGCTAGAGTAAATGAAAAACTGTTTTTT.

The chain uses TRBV4-2 and TRBJ2-5, with 9 bases matching TRBD2. Germline V gene data show CDR1 as LGHNA and CDR2 as YNFKEQ. The CDR3 extends over 15 amino acids. With 0 bases clipped from V and 2 bases from J, the junction kept 1 base outside the gene matches. The CDR3 here is CASSQETSGQETQYF. In nucleotides, the CDR3 is TGTGCCAGCAGCCAAGAGACTAGCGGTCAAGAGACCCAGTACTTC.

This rearrangement joins TRBV30 to TRBJ2-1; TRBD2 aligns across 11 bases. Germline loops: CDR1 GTSNPN, CDR2 SVGIG (reference sequence). This CDR3 is 12 amino acids long. With 6 bases clipped from V and 7 bases from J, the junction kept 2 bases outside the gene matches. The CDR3 sequence: CACGLAGNEQFF. The CDR3, as DNA: TGTGCCTGCGGACTAGCGGGTAATGAGCAGTTCTTC.

This clonotype was seen a few times. The genes are TRBV20-1 and TRBJ2-1, with D perhaps TRBD1 (6 bases). The V end lost 1 base, the J end lost 5 bases, and 12 bases lay between the germline ends. Germline V CDR1 and CDR2: DFQATT, SNEGSKA (reference sequence). The CDR3 extends over 14 amino acids. The CDR3 coding sequence is TGCAGTGCTAGAGTCACGGACAGCAACAATGAGCAGTTCTTC. Its protein is CSARVTDSNNEQFF.

The chain is built from TRBV4-1 and TRBJ1-2, with TRBD1 matching 11 bases. Trimming removed 3 bases from V and 7 bases from J; junction bases left unmatched: 7. CDR1 is MGHRA, CDR2 YSYEKL, per germline. The CDR3 contains 15 residues. CDR3 protein: CASSQGGQGAGGYTF. For the CDR3, the DNA is TGCGCCAGCAGCCAGGGCGGACAGGGGGCCGGTGGCTACACCTTC.

This clonotype was detected only a few times. A junction boundary mismatches the germline segment, possibly from a read error. This chain uses TRBV11-2 with TRBJ2-2; a possible D gene is TRBD2 (6 bases). The CDR3 runs 16 residues. Germline V gene sequence: CDR1 SGHAT, CDR2 FQNNGV. In DNA form, the CDR3 reads TGTGCCAGCAGCTTATTTGAACCTCGGGTGGGCGGGGAACTGTTTTTT. Protein: CASSLFEPRVGGELFF.

The rearrangement uses TRBV20-1 and TRBJ2-3; TRBD2 aligns across 9 bases. This CDR3 comprises 14 residues. V was pared by 2 bases and J by 7 bases, with 7 bases of the junction left unmatched. Germline lookup yields CDR1 DFQATT and CDR2 SNEGSKA (reference sequence). Here the CDR3 reads CSARISGRRYTQYF. The CDR3 coding sequence is TGCAGTGCTAGAATTAGCGGGAGAAGGTATACGCAGTATTTT.

The chain carries TRBV30 and TRBJ2-3; TRBD1 agrees at 7 bases. Germline CDR1 GTSNPN, CDR2 SVGIG (reference sequence). This CDR3 region has 11 residues. The V segment lost 5 bases and the J segment 4 bases; nucleotides outside the gene matches: 0. CDR3: CAWGTADTQYF. As DNA, the CDR3 is TGTGCCTGGGGGACAGCAGATACGCAGTATTTT.

The table lists this clonotype with a few counts. The rearrangement joins TRBV20-1 to TRBJ1-6, with TRBD1 matching over 9 bases. The CDR3 is 17 amino acids. V trimming: 0 bases; J trimming: 3 bases; junction bases outside the gene matches: 6. Germline V CDR1 and CDR2: DFQATT, SNEGSKA (reference sequence). CDR3 region: CSARDGGTGYYNSPLHF. The DNA for the CDR3 is TGCAGTGCTAGAGATGGGGGGACAGGGTACTATAATTCACCCCTCCACTTT.